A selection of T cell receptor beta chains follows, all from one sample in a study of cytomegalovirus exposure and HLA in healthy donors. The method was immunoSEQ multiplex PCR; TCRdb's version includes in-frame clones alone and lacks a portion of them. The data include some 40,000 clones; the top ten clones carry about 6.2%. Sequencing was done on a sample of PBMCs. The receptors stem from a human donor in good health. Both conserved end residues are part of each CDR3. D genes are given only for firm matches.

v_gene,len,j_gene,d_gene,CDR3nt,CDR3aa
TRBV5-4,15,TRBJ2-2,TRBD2,TGTGCCAGCAGCCCTCAGCGGGGGGGCACCGGGGAGCTGTTTTTT,CASSPQRGGTGELFF
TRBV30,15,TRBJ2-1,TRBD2,TGTGCCGGGTCGTTATACGGCGGGGGGCGCAATGAGCAGTTCTTC,CAGSLYGGGRNEQFF
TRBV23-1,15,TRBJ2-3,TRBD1,TGCGCCAGCCTCCGAGGGACAGGGCGAGGAGATACGCAGTATTTT,CASLRGTGRGDTQYF
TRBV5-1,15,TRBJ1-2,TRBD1,TGCGCCAGCAGCAGAACAGGGGCAGCTAACTATGGCTACACCTTC,CASSRTGAANYGYTF
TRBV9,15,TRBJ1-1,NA,TGTGCCAGCAGCAAATACTTAATTGCTAACACTGAAGCTTTCTTT,CASSKYLIANTEAFF
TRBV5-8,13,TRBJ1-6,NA,TGTGCCAGCAGCGGAGGGAAGGGTTCACCCCTCCACTTT,CASSGGKGSPLHF
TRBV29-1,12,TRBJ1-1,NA,TGCAGCGTTACCACAGTGAACACTGAAGCTTTCTTT,CSVTTVNTEAFF
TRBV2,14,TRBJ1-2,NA,TGTGCCAGCACGACGGACCAGGGCCAATATGGCTACACCTTC,CASTTDQGQYGYTF
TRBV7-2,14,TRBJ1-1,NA,TGTGCCAGCAGGAGCCAGGGGCCGAGCAGTGAAGCTTTCTTT,CASRSQGPSSEAFF
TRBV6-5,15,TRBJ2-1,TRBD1,TGTGCCAGCAGTTACTCGGACACAGGGGGGAGTGAGCAGTTCTTC,CASSYSDTGGSEQFF
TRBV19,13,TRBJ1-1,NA,TGTGCCAGTAGTATCGAGCGAAACACTGAAGCTTTCTTT,CASSIERNTEAFF
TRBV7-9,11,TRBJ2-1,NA,TGTGCCAGCAGCTTAGCCGGGGAGCAGTTCTTC,CASSLAGEQFF
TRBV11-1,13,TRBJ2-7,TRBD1,TGTGCCAGTTCCGGGACAGCTGTAGACGAGCAGTACTTC,CASSGTAVDEQYF
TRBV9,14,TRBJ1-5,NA,TGTGCCAGCAGCGTCAACCAGGGAAATCAGCCCCAGCATTTT,CASSVNQGNQPQHF
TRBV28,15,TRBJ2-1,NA,TGTGCCAGCAGTTTCGTGGACAGCGCCGAGGGTGAGCAGTTCTTC,CASSFVDSAEGEQFF
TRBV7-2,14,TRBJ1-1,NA,TGTGCCAGCAGCTTAAGGACATTGAACACTGAAGCTTTCTTT,CASSLRTLNTEAFF
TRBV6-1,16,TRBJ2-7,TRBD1,TGTGCCAGCAGTGCCCTATGGGACAGAAGCTCCTACGAGCAGTACTTC,CASSALWDRSSYEQYF
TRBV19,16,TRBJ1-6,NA,TGTGCCAGTAGTATAGGGACAGCGTCCTGGCGTTCACACCTCCACTTT,CASSIGTASWRSHLHF
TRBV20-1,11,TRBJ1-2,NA,TGCAGTGCTAGTGTGATGGTCTATCAAACCTTC,CSASVMVYQTF
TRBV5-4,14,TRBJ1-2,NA,TGTGCCAGCAGCCCCCCCGGCGGGGGATATGGCTACACCTTC,CASSPPGGGYGYTF
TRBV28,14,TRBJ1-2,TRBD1,TGTGCCAGCAGGCGGACAGGGGCTAACTATGGCTACACCTTC,CASRRTGANYGYTF
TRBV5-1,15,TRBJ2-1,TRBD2,TGCGCCAGCAGCTTGGGGCGGGGGGGCTTCAGTGAGCAGTTCTTC,CASSLGRGGFSEQFF
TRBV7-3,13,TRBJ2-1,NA,TGTGCCAGCAGCTACGGATCAGGGAATGAGCAGTTCTTC,CASSYGSGNEQFF
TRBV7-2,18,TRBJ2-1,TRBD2,TGTGCCAGCAGCTTAGGACTAGCGGGGGGGGCTGGGTCCAATGAGCAGTTCTTC,CASSLGLAGGAGSNEQFF
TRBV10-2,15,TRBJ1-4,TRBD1,TGCGCCAGCAGTGAAGGGGGGACAGGGGCTGAAAAACTGTTTTTT,CASSEGGTGAEKLFF
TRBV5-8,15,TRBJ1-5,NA,TGTGCCAGCAGCTTGGAAGTCAGGACTAATCAGCCCCAGCATTTT,CASSLEVRTNQPQHF
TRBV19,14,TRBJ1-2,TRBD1,TGTGCCAGTAGTAGCGGGACAGGCGGCTATGGCTACACCTTC,CASSSGTGGYGYTF
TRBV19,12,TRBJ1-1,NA,TGTGCTACGGGGGTGCTGAACACTGAAGCTTTCTTT,CATGVLNTEAFF
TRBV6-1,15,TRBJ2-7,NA,TGTGCCAGCAGTGAAGCAAACTTGGGGCGGTACGAGCAGTACTTC,CASSEANLGRYEQYF
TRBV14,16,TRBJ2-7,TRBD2,TGTGCCAGCAGCCAAGCTATGGGACTAGCGGCCTACGAGCAGTACTTC,CASSQAMGLAAYEQYF
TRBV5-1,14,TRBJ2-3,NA,TGCGCCAGCAGGGCGGCTTCTAGCACAGATACGCAGTATTTT,CASRAASSTDTQYF
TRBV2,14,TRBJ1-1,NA,TGTGCCAGCAGAGCCGACAGGCCGAACACTGAAGCTTTCTTT,CASRADRPNTEAFF
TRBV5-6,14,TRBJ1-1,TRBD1,TGTGCCAGTGAAACAGGGGATGGGGACACTGAAGCTTTCTTT,CASETGDGDTEAFF
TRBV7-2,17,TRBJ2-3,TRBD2,TGTGCCAGCAGCCCTAACATACTAGCGGGTACTTCAGATACGCAGTATTTT,CASSPNILAGTSDTQYF